The rows below give T cell receptor beta chains drawn from one sample of a study of blood T cell repertoires in COVID-19. Measured with immunoSEQ multiplex PCR; TCRdb has only the in-frame clones, and not every one. The table lists under 150,000 clones, 75% to 90% of them singletons. Sequenced material: peripheral blood. Every receptor here comes from a woman aged 55-75 years with active COVID-19. CDR3s include the opening cysteine and the closing phenylalanine or tryptophan. The order of the fields is V gene, clone size, J gene, D gene, CDR3 protein, CDR3 DNA. The D gene is left open where the match is weak. For some rows the clone size is stated as once, few or many, or as a class when expanded; others skip it.

TRBV20-1,-,TRBJ2-4,-,CSASSGRDLAKNIQYF,TGCAGTGCTAGTAGTGGGCGGGACCTAGCCAAAAACATTCAGTACTTC
TRBV5-1,-,TRBJ1-1,-,CASTPGGGSGTEAFF,TGCGCCAGCACCCCGGGGGGGGGCAGCGGGACTGAAGCTTTCTTT
TRBV11-2,-,TRBJ2-5,-,CASSFSPRETQYF,TGTGCCAGCAGCTTTAGTCCGAGAGAGACCCAGTACTTC
TRBV28,-,TRBJ1-2,-,CASRSGQTQSGYGYTF,TGTGCCAGCAGGTCCGGACAGACTCAATCTGGCTATGGCTACACCTTC
TRBV11-2,-,TRBJ2-2,-,CASSPGTTTGELFF,TGTGCCAGCAGCCCGGGGACAACCACCGGGGAGCTGTTTTTT
TRBV27,-,TRBJ1-4,-,CASSPESLWNEKLFF,TGTGCCAGCAGTCCCGAGAGCCTCTGGAATGAAAAACTGTTTTTT
TRBV6-2/TRBV6-3,-,TRBJ2-4,TRBD2,CASSYRGKASGRESKNIQYF,TGTGCCAGCAGTTACCGGGGAAAGGCTAGCGGGAGAGAGAGTAAAAACATTCAGTACTTC
TRBV3-1/TRBV3-2,few,TRBJ2-7,-,CASSLGTVPYEQYF,TGTGCCAGCAGCCTCGGGACTGTTCCCTACGAGCAGTACTTC
TRBV5-4,-,TRBJ1-6,TRBD1,CASSLGKDRGLSPLHF,TGTGCCAGCAGCTTGGGGAAGGACAGGGGGCTATCACCCCTCCACTTT
TRBV10-3,-,TRBJ2-1,TRBD2,CAIGTSGSAGNEQFF,TGTGCCATCGGGACTAGCGGGAGTGCAGGCAATGAGCAGTTCTTC
TRBV7-2,-,TRBJ2-7,-,CASSLGLELSYEQYF,TGTGCCAGCAGCTTAGGACTAGAGCTCTCCTACGAGCAGTACTTC
TRBV6-5,-,TRBJ2-1,TRBD2,CASSVAGGPYNEQFF,TGTGCCAGCAGCGTAGCGGGAGGCCCTTACAATGAGCAGTTCTTC
TRBV6-2/TRBV6-3,-,TRBJ2-7,TRBD2,CASSLSGAYEQYF,TGTGCCAGCAGTCTTAGCGGGGCCTACGAGCAGTACTTC
TRBV18,few,TRBJ2-2,TRBD1,CASPGTGGPDTGELFF,TGTGCCAGCCCCGGTACAGGGGGCCCCGACACCGGGGAGCTGTTTTTT
TRBV29-1,-,TRBJ2-5,-,CSVSYETQYF,TGCAGCGTTTCCTACGAGACCCAGTACTTC
TRBV28,-,TRBJ1-4,-,CASGNQGSREKLFF,TGTGCCAGCGGGAACCAGGGGAGTCGTGAAAAACTGTTTTTT
TRBV5-6,few,TRBJ1-5,-,CASSFGVGGPQHF,TGTGCCAGCAGCTTTGGAGTGGGGGGGCCCCAGCATTTT
TRBV27,-,TRBJ1-2,-,CASRDRPSLNYGYTF,TGTGCCAGCCGCGACAGGCCCTCGCTTAACTATGGCTACACCTTC
TRBV6-2/TRBV6-3,-,TRBJ2-1,-,CASSYEFGRPGSSYNEQFF,TGTGCCAGCAGTTACGAATTTGGTCGTCCCGGGAGCTCCTACAATGAGCAGTTCTTC
TRBV7-9,once,TRBJ1-2,TRBD1,CASSPGQGAFGYTF,TGTGCCAGCAGCCCGGGACAGGGGGCCTTTGGCTACACCTTC
TRBV4-3,-,TRBJ1-1,-,CASSQEFRFEAFF,TGCGCCAGCAGCCAAGAATTCCGGTTTGAAGCTTTCTTT
TRBV2,-,TRBJ1-1,-,CASSDPGAAEAFF,TGTGCCAGCAGTGACCCAGGGGCCGCTGAAGCTTTCTTT
TRBV28,-,TRBJ2-7,TRBD2,CASSLFTSGSRYEQYF,TGTGCCAGCAGTTTATTCACTAGCGGGAGTAGGTACGAGCAGTACTTC
TRBV7-6,once,TRBJ2-7,TRBD2,CASSLAPRGGRPYEQYF,TGTGCCAGCAGCTTAGCCCCGAGAGGCGGGAGACCCTACGAGCAGTACTTC
TRBV7-8,-,TRBJ1-1,-,CASSLALRGTEAFF,TGTGCCAGCAGCTTAGCGCTCAGGGGCACTGAAGCTTTCTTT
TRBV7-2,-,TRBJ2-5,-,CASSFNGETQYF,TGTGCCAGCAGCTTCAACGGGGAGACCCAGTACTTC
TRBV18,-,TRBJ2-3,TRBD1,CASSERQGAGYTQYF,TGTGCCAGCTCAGAACGACAGGGGGCAGGATATACGCAGTATTTT
TRBV3-1/TRBV3-2,-,TRBJ2-1,TRBD2,CASSPAGGAAEYNEQFF,TGTGCCAGCAGCCCCGCCGGGGGGGCAGCGGAGTACAATGAGCAGTTCTTC
TRBV7-6,-,TRBJ2-7,TRBD2,CASSFAGGGLALGEQYF,TGTGCCAGCAGCTTCGCCGGGGGGGGGTTGGCTTTGGGCGAGCAGTACTTC
TRBV7-9,once,TRBJ2-1,-,CASTPTIDYPFEQFF,TGTGCCAGCACGCCAACGATCGACTACCCGTTTGAGCAGTTCTTC
TRBV6-5,-,TRBJ2-5,-,CASSGLSQETQYF,TGTGCCAGCTCGGGACTGTCCCAAGAGACCCAGTACTTC
TRBV5-4,-,TRBJ2-1,-,CASSYRALATYNEQFF,TGTGCCAGCAGTTATCGGGCGCTAGCGACCTACAATGAGCAGTTCTTC
TRBV6-5,-,TRBJ1-3,-,CASGRTDFSGNTIYF,TGTGCCAGCGGAAGGACGGACTTCTCTGGAAACACCATATATTTT
TRBV6-6,-,TRBJ1-4,TRBD1,CASTVQGAKEKLFF,TGTGCCAGCACCGTACAGGGGGCGAAGGAAAAACTGTTTTTT
TRBV2,-,TRBJ2-3,-,CASSEGRVPGRDTQYF,TGTGCCAGCAGTGAAGGGAGGGTCCCGGGGCGAGATACGCAGTATTTT
TRBV28,-,TRBJ2-2,TRBD2,CASSPAASGRGELFF,TGTGCCAGCAGTCCTGCGGCTAGCGGGAGGGGGGAGCTGTTTTTT
TRBV5-1,-,TRBJ2-2,TRBD1,CASSTHRQGAALGELFF,TGCGCCAGCAGCACCCATCGACAGGGGGCGGCTTTAGGGGAGCTGTTTTTT
TRBV20-1,-,TRBJ2-7,TRBD1,CSADRDRVSF,TGCAGTGCTGACCGGGACAGGGTCTCGTTC
TRBV7-2,once,TRBJ2-7,TRBD2,CASSSGLAGASSEQYF,TGTGCCAGCAGCTCGGGACTAGCGGGAGCATCGAGCGAGCAGTACTTC
TRBV7-3,-,TRBJ1-4,-,CASSLTGTTVGEKLFF,TGTGCCAGCAGCTTAACAGGGACAACTGTGGGTGAAAAACTGTTTTTT